A selection of T cell receptor beta chains follows, all from one sample in a study of T cell changes during pregnancy in multiple sclerosis. Sequencing used immunoSEQ multiplex PCR; TCRdb keeps in-frame clones, though not all of them. The sample carries 80,000 or so clones, just over 90% recorded once. This sample comprised peripheral blood, obtained before pregnancy. These receptors were taken from a female donor with multiple sclerosis, enrolled in a pregnancy study. Both conserved end residues are part of each CDR3. The D gene is left open where the match is weak. A clone size is listed for some rows: how often the clone was seen (once, few, many), or a class if it is expanded.

.,TRBV2,15,TRBJ2-7,TRBD2,CASTLRTSGSYEQYF,TGTGCCAGCACCCTACGGACTAGCGGGTCCTACGAGCAGTACTTC
.,TRBV5-5,16,TRBJ2-7,TRBD1,CASSWTGTGRSYEQYF,TGTGCCAGCAGCTGGACCGGGACAGGGCGATCCTACGAGCAGTACTTC
.,TRBV7-8,11,TRBJ2-7,.,CASSSAYEQYF,TGTGCCAGCAGCTCAGCCTACGAGCAGTACTTC
.,TRBV7-8,14,TRBJ1-2,TRBD1,CASSFRDRATGYTF,TGTGCCAGCAGCTTTCGGGACAGGGCAACCGGCTACACCTTC
.,TRBV27,13,TRBJ2-7,TRBD2,CASSLGGSGEQYF,TGTGCCAGCAGTTTGGGCGGGAGTGGCGAGCAGTACTTC
.,TRBV7-9,16,TRBJ2-5,.,CASSSSPTANQETQYF,TGTGCCAGCAGCTCCTCCCCTACTGCAAACCAAGAGACCCAGTACTTC
.,TRBV5-4,14,TRBJ2-7,.,CASSLRGLTYEQYF,TGTGCCAGCAGCTTGAGGGGATTAACCTACGAGCAGTACTTC
.,TRBV28,15,TRBJ2-7,TRBD1,CATLDRAAEGYEQYF,TGTGCCACCCTCGACAGGGCGGCTGAGGGCTACGAGCAGTACTTC
few,TRBV27,13,TRBJ1-4,.,CASKSRGREKLFF,TGTGCCAGCAAGAGCAGGGGTAGGGAAAAACTGTTTTTT
.,TRBV6-1,14,TRBJ2-7,TRBD1,CASPKFQGAEEQYF,TGTGCCAGCCCTAAGTTCCAGGGGGCGGAAGAGCAGTACTTC
.,TRBV29-1,13,TRBJ2-1,TRBD2,CSVGEGTFNEQFF,TGCAGCGTTGGGGAGGGTACATTCAATGAGCAGTTCTTC